Listed below are T cell receptor beta chains from one sample, sequenced in a study of cytomegalovirus exposure and HLA in healthy donors. Clones were read by immunoSEQ multiplex PCR, and TCRdb kept only the in-frame ones, dropping some. The table lists under 200,000 clones, approximately 80% of them singletons. Sequencing was done on a sample of PBMCs. These TCRs come from a woman aged 18-29 years in good health and CMV-seronegative. The CDR3 runs from the conserved cysteine through the conserved F or W. D genes are given only for firm matches. Only part of the rows carry a size: once, few, many, or a class if the clone is expanded.

abundance,j_gene,v_gene,d_gene,CDR3aa,CDR3nt
-,TRBJ1-1,TRBV4-3,-,CASSRKDGRTEAFF,TGCGCCAGCAGCCGGAAGGATGGGAGGACTGAAGCTTTCTTT
-,TRBJ1-2,TRBV7-9,-,CASSPGGSNYGYTF,TGTGCCAGCAGCCCGGGGGGTTCAAACTATGGCTACACCTTC
many,TRBJ1-2,TRBV6-1,-,CASSTNYGYTF,TGTGCCAGCAGCACTAACTATGGCTACACCTTC
-,TRBJ1-2,TRBV5-1,TRBD1,CASSSGTVNNYGYTF,TGCGCCAGCAGCTCCGGGACAGTCAATAACTATGGCTACACCTTC
-,TRBJ1-1,TRBV9,TRBD1,CASSIGQGETEAFF,TGTGCCAGCAGCATCGGACAGGGAGAGACTGAAGCTTTCTTT
-,TRBJ2-3,TRBV5-1,-,CASSLGASPQYF,TGCGCCAGCAGCTTGGGAGCTAGCCCGCAGTATTTT
-,TRBJ2-5,TRBV7-9,-,CASSLMSWEELQETQYF,TGTGCCAGCAGCCTAATGTCGTGGGAGGAGCTTCAAGAGACCCAGTACTTC
-,TRBJ1-6,TRBV4-2,-,CASSQEGGYSPLHF,TGTGCCAGCAGCCAAGAGGGGGGTTATTCACCCCTCCACTTT
few,TRBJ1-1,TRBV6-5,-,CASSYSGGKTEAFF,TGTGCCAGCAGTTACTCGGGGGGGAAAACTGAAGCTTTCTTT
-,TRBJ1-2,TRBV27,TRBD1,CASGLTGEGYTF,TGTGCCAGCGGCCTAACAGGGGAAGGCTACACCTTC
-,TRBJ2-1,TRBV21-1,-,CASSKPNPTSGSYNEQFF,TGTGCCAGCAGCAAGCCCAACCCGACTAGCGGGAGTTACAATGAGCAGTTCTTC
-,TRBJ1-2,TRBV4-3,-,CASSQEQDRGGFWGYTF,TGCGCCAGCAGCCAAGAACAGGATAGAGGGGGTTTTTGGGGCTACACCTTC
-,TRBJ2-5,TRBV5-8,-,CASTLGHMSEETQYF,TGTGCCAGCACTCTGGGACACATGTCAGAGGAGACCCAGTACTTC
few,TRBJ1-6,TRBV4-3,-,CASSQSTRGAGSPLHF,TGCGCCAGCAGCCAGAGTACACGAGGTGCTGGGTCACCCCTCCACTTT
-,TRBJ1-1,TRBV7-8,TRBD1,CASSLGTGTWGTEAFF,TGTGCCAGCAGCTTAGGGACAGGGACTTGGGGCACTGAAGCTTTCTTT
-,TRBJ2-3,TRBV6-1,-,CASGGFRDLSGHTQYF,TGTGCCAGCGGTGGGTTCCGGGACCTTAGCGGCCATACGCAGTATTTT
once,TRBJ2-5,TRBV7-2,TRBD2,CASSPRLAGVGETQYF,TGTGCCAGCAGCCCACGACTAGCGGGAGTTGGCGAGACCCAGTACTTC
-,TRBJ1-1,TRBV29-1,TRBD1,CSVRDRFRGDTEAFF,TGCAGCGTCCGGGACAGGTTCCGGGGGGACACTGAAGCTTTCTTT
-,TRBJ2-1,TRBV29-1,-,CSVWTGRPYNEQFF,TGCAGCGTTTGGACGGGGAGGCCCTACAATGAGCAGTTCTTC
-,TRBJ2-3,TRBV28,-,CASSPPTRTTDTQYF,TGTGCCAGCAGTCCCCCGACTAGGACCACAGATACGCAGTATTTT
-,TRBJ2-1,TRBV6-5,-,CASSYLNEQFF,TGTGCCAGCAGTTATCTCAATGAGCAGTTCTTC
once,TRBJ2-5,TRBV30,TRBD1,CAWSNGQGAWETQYF,TGTGCCTGGAGTAATGGACAGGGGGCGTGGGAGACCCAGTACTTC
-,TRBJ1-1,TRBV7-2,-,CASSFNMNTEAFF,TGTGCCAGCAGCTTTAACATGAACACTGAAGCTTTCTTT
few,TRBJ2-7,TRBV10-2,TRBD1,CASSSTGGWGFWYEQYF,TGCGCCAGCAGTTCAACAGGGGGGTGGGGGTTTTGGTACGAGCAGTACTTC
few,TRBJ1-2,TRBV27,TRBD1,CASSLRGGTGGFFNYGYTF,TGTGCCAGCAGTTTAAGGGGGGGGACAGGGGGCTTTTTTAACTATGGCTACACCTTC
-,TRBJ2-7,TRBV11-2,TRBD1,CASSADWTGNYEQYF,TGTGCCAGCAGCGCTGACTGGACAGGGAACTACGAGCAGTACTTC
-,TRBJ2-1,TRBV15,TRBD1,CATSRGRTGAYNEQFF,TGTGCCACCAGCAGAGGGCGGACAGGGGCCTACAATGAGCAGTTCTTC
once,TRBJ2-1,TRBV19,-,CASSIVGLANSYNEQFF,TGTGCCAGTAGTATAGTGGGCTTAGCGAACTCCTACAATGAGCAGTTCTTC
-,TRBJ1-1,TRBV27,TRBD1,CASSLSPGGTEAFF,TGTGCCAGCAGTTTATCGCCAGGGGGCACTGAAGCTTTCTTT